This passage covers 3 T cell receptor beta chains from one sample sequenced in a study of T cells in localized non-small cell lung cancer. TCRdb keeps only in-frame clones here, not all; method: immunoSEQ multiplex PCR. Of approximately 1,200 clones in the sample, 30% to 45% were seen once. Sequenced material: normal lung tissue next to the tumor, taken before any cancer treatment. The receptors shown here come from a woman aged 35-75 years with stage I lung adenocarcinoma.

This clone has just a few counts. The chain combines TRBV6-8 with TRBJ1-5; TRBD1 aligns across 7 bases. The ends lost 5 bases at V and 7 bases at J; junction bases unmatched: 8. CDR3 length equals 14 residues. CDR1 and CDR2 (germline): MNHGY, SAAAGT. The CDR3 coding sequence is TGTGCCAGCAGTGACCAAGGGGGCAGCCAGCCCCAGCATTTT. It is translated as CASSDQGGSQPQHF.

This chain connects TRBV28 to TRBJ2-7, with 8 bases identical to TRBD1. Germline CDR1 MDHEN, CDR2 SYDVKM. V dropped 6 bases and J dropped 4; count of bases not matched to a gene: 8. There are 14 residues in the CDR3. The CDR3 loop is CASSPGGARYEQYF. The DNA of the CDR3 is TGTGCCAGCAGCCCAGGGGGCGCAAGGTACGAGCAGTACTTC.

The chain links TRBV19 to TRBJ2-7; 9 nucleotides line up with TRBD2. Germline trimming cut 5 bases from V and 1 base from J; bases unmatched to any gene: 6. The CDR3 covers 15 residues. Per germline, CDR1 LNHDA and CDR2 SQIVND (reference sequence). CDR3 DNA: TGTGCCAGTAGTTGGACTAGCGAGAAGTCCTACGAGCAGTACTTC. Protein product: CASSWTSEKSYEQYF.